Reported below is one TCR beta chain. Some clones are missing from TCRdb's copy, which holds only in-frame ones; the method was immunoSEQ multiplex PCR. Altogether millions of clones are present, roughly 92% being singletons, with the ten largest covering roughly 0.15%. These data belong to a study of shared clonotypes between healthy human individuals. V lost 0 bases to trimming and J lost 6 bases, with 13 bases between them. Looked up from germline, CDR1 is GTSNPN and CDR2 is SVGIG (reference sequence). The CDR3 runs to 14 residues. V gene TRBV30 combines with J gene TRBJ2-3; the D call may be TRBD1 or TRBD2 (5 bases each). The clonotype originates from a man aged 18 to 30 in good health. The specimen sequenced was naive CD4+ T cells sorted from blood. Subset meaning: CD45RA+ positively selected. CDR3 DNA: TGTGCCTGGAGTGTGGGGGAGCTTTTGGATACGCAGTATTTT. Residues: CAWSVGELLDTQYF.